The rows below give T cell receptor beta chains drawn from one sample of a study of blood T cell repertoires in COVID-19. The assay was immunoSEQ multiplex PCR, and TCRdb's table has in-frame clones only and misses some. There are about 210,000 clones in the sample; around 82% occur only once, and roughly 8% lies in the top ten. Sequencing was performed on peripheral blood. The source is a woman aged 50 to 65 with acute or convalescent COVID-19. The CDR3 runs from the conserved cysteine through the conserved F or W. Fields, in order: clone size, D gene, J gene, V gene, CDR3 protein, CDR3 DNA. A D gene is named only where the DNA matches it firmly. Clone size, where shown, is once, few, many, or a class for clones that have expanded.

>NA|NA|TRBJ1-2|TRBV5-1
CASSLAQNYGYTF
TGCGCCAGCAGCTTGGCACAGAACTATGGCTACACCTTC
>NA|NA|TRBJ2-1|TRBV7-2
CASSPRGGNNEQFF
TGTGCCAGCAGTCCGCGCGGAGGCAACAATGAGCAGTTCTTC
>NA|TRBD1|TRBJ2-2|TRBV6-4
CASSPTGGQRTGELFF
TGTGCCAGCAGTCCGACAGGGGGCCAGCGGACCGGGGAGCTGTTTTTT
>NA|TRBD2|TRBJ2-7|TRBV28
CASSFFSSGPYEQYF
TGTGCCAGCAGTTTTTTCTCTAGCGGCCCCTACGAGCAGTACTTC
>NA|TRBD1|TRBJ2-5|TRBV11-2
CASSLYGTGMTQYF
TGTGCCAGCAGCTTATACGGGACAGGGATGACCCAGTACTTC
>NA|TRBD2|TRBJ2-7|TRBV5-1
CASSLEVAGEQYF
TGCGCCAGCAGCTTGGAGGTAGCGGGCGAGCAGTACTTC
>NA|NA|TRBJ1-1|TRBV10-3
CAISETGLSFTEAFF
TGTGCCATCAGTGAGACAGGGTTGAGTTTCACTGAAGCTTTCTTT
>NA|TRBD1|TRBJ1-2|TRBV28
CASRGQGAFGYTF
TGTGCCAGCAGAGGACAGGGGGCGTTTGGCTACACCTTC
>NA|NA|TRBJ1-4|TRBV19
CASSRKIGVTNEKLFF
TGTGCCAGTAGTAGGAAAATAGGGGTTACTAATGAAAAACTGTTTTTT
>NA|NA|TRBJ2-7|TRBV6-5
CASTGGTRISYEQYF
TGTGCCAGCACAGGGGGGACAAGGATATCCTACGAGCAGTACTTC
>once|TRBD2|TRBJ2-1|TRBV5-1
CASSLQAGGGWEQFF
TGCGCCAGCAGCTTACAAGCGGGAGGAGGATGGGAGCAGTTCTTC
>NA|NA|TRBJ2-1|TRBV19
CASSIDSPNEQFF
TGTGCCAGTAGTATAGACAGTCCGAATGAGCAGTTCTTC
>NA|NA|TRBJ2-3|TRBV7-2
CASSLERRDTQYF
TGTGCCAGCAGCTTAGAGCGGCGTGATACGCAGTATTTT
>NA|TRBD1|TRBJ2-5|TRBV28
CASSPEAGGQETQYF
TGTGCCAGCAGCCCGGAGGCAGGGGGCCAAGAGACCCAGTACTTC
>NA|NA|TRBJ2-3|TRBV3-1/TRBV3-2
CASSQDGSGRGSTDTQYF
TGTGCCAGCAGCCAAGATGGGTCCGGGCGGGGAAGCACAGATACGCAGTATTTT